Sequencing of this TCR beta chain was carried out in a study of blood T cells in healthy people across ages. The CDR3 covers 14 residues. CDR1 and CDR2 (germline): DFQATT, SNEGSKA (reference sequence). V shed 3 bases, J shed 3 bases, and the junction held 5 bases outside the gene matches. In regard to this clonotype: Its target is not known.

Donors were systemically healthy Caucasian individuals from Russia aged 6 to 90 years. There were at least 5.5 micrograms of total RNA extracted from every sample. It was with a sample-barcoded 5' primer and a J-beta primer mix that a second PCR of roughly 6 to 12 cycles was run. MiXCR was run by TCRdb on the 5' RACE reads, yielding one entry per CDR3 protein. Here the sample spans 950,000 to 1,200,000 distinct CDR3 sequences, around two fifths being singletons. Study results and caveats: More naive CD4+ cells and higher diversity were found in long-lived than in aged donors. The CMV status of each donor remained undetermined, and this could have confounded shifts in expanded clonotypes.

The chain uses TRBV20-1 and TRBJ2-1; 7 bases agree with TRBD2. Sequencing was done on a sample of blood. This clonotype originated in a man aged 18-30 years in good health. Here the CDR3 DNA reads TGCAGTGCTAGTGGGGGGGATGTCTACAATGAGCAGTTCTTC. As protein: CSASGGDVYNEQFF.